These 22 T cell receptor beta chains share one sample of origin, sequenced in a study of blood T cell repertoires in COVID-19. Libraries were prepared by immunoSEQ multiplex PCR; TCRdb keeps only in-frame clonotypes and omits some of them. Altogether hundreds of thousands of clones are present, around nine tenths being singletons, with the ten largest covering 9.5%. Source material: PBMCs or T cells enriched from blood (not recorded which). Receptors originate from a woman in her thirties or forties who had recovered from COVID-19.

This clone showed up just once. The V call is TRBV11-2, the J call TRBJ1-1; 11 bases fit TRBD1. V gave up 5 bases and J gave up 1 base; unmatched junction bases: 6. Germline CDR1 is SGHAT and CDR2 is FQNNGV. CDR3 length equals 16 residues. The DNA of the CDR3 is TGTGCCAGCAGCCCGGACAGGGGGCGGTCGAACACTGAAGCTTTCTTT. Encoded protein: CASSPDRGRSNTEAFF.

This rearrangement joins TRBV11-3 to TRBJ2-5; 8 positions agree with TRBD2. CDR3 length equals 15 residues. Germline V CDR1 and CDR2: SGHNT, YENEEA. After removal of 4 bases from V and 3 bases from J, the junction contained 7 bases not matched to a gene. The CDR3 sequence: CASSYEAGVEETQYF. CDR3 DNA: TGTGCCAGCAGCTACGAAGCGGGAGTGGAAGAGACCCAGTACTTC. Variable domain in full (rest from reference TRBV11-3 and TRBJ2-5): EAGVVQSPRYKIIEKKQPVAFWCNPISGHNTLYWYLQNLGQGPELLIRYENEEAVDDSQLPKDRFSAERLKGVDSTLKIQPAELGDSAVYLCASSYEAGVEETQYFGPGTRLLVL.

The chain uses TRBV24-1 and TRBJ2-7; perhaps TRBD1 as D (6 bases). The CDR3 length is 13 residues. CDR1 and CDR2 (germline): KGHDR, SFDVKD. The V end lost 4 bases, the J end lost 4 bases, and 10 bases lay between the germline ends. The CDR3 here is CATSDRGQYEQYF. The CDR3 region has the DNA TGTGCCACCAGTGACCGAGGACAGTACGAGCAGTACTTC.

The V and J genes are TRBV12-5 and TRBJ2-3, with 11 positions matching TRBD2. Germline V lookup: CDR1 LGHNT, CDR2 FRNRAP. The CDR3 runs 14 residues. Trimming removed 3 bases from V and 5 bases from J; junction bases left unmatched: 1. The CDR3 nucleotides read TGTGCTAGTGGTTTTACTAGCGGGAGAGATACGCAGTATTTT. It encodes CASGFTSGRDTQYF. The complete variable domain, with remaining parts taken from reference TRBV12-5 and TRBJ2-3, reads DARVTQTPRHKVTEMGQEVTMRCQPILGHNTVFWYRQTMMQGLELLAYFRNRAPLDDSGMPKDRFSAEMPDATLATLKIQPSEPRDSAVYFCASGFTSGRDTQYFGPGTRLTVL.

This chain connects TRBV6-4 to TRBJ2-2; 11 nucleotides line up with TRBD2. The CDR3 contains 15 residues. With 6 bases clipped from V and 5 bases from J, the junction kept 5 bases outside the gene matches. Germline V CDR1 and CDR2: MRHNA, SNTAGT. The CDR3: CASRLAGEETGELFF. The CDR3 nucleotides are TGTGCCAGCAGACTAGCGGGAGAGGAAACCGGGGAGCTGTTTTTT.

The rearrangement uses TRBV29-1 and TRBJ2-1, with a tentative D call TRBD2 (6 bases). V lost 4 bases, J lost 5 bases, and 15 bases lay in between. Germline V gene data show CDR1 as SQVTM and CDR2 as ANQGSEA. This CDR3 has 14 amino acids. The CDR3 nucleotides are TGCAGCGTTGTTATTGGAGGGTCCCACAATGAGCAGTTCTTC. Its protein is CSVVIGGSHNEQFF.

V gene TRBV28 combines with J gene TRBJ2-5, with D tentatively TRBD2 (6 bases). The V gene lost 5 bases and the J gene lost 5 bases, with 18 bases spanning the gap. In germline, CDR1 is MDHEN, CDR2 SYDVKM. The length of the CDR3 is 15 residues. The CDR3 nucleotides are TGTGCCAGCAGTCCTGTAGGACGGGAGCTGGAGACCCAGTACTTC. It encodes CASSPVGRELETQYF.

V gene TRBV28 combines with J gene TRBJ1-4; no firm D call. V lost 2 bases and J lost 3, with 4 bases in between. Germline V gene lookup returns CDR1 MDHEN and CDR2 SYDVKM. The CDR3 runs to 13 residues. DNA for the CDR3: TGTGCCAGCAGTTTAGTATCTAATGAAAAACTGTTTTTT. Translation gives CASSLVSNEKLFF.

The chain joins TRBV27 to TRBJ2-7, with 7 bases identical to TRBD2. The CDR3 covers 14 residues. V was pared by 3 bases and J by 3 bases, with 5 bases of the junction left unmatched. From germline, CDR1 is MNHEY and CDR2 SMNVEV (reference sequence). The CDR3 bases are TGTGCCAGCAGTTTTAGCGGGTCCAACTACGAGCAGTACTTC. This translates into CASSFSGSNYEQYF.

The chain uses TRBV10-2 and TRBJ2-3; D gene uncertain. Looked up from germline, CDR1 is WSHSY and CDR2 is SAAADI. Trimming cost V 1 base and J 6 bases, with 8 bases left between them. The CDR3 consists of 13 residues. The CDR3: CASSEFPSDTQYF. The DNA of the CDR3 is TGCGCCAGCAGTGAGTTCCCCTCGGATACGCAGTATTTT.

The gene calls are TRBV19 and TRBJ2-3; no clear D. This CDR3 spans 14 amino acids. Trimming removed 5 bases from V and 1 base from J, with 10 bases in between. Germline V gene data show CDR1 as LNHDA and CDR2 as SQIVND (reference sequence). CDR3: CASSGQVGTDTQYF. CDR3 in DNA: TGTGCCAGTAGTGGGCAGGTCGGCACAGATACGCAGTATTTT.

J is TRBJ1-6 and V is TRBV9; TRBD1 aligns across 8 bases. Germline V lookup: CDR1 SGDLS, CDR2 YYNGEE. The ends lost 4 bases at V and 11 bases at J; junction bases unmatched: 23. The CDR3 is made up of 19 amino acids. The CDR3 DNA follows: TGTGCCAGCAGCTCATCAGGCTGGCGGGGACAGGAACGCAGACCACCCCTCCACTTT. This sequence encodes CASSSSGWRGQERRPPLHF.

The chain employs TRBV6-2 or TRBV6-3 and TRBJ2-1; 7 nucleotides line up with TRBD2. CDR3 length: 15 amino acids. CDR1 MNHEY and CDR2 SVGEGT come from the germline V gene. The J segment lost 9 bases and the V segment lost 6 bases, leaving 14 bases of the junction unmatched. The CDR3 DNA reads TGTGCCAGCAGCCAACTGAGGGAGGGCCGCGGTGAGCAGTTCTTC. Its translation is CASSQLREGRGEQFF.

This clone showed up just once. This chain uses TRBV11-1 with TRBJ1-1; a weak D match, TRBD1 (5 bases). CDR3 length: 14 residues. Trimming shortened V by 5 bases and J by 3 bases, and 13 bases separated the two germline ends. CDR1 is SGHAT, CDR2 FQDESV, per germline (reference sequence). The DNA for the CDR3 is TGTGCCAGCAGCCCTACAGGACGCGACACTGAAGCTTTCTTT. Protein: CASSPTGRDTEAFF.

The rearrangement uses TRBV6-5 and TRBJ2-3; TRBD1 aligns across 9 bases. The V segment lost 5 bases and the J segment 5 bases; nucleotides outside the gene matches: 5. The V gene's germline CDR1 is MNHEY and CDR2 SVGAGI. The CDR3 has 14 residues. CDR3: CASSPGTGQDTQYF. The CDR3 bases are TGTGCCAGCAGTCCCGGGACAGGGCAAGATACGCAGTATTTT.

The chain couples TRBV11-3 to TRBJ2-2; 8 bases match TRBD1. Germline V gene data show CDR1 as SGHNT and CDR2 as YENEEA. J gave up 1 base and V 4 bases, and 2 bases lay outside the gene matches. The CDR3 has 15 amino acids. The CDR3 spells CASSSGTGNTGELFF. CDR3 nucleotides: TGTGCCAGCAGCTCGGGGACAGGGAACACCGGGGAGCTGTTTTTT.

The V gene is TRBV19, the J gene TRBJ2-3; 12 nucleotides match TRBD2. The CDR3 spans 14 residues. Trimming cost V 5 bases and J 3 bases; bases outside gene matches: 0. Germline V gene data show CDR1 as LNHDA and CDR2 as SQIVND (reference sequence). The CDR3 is CASSLAGGTDTQYF. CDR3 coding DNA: TGTGCCAGTAGTCTAGCGGGAGGGACAGATACGCAGTATTTT.

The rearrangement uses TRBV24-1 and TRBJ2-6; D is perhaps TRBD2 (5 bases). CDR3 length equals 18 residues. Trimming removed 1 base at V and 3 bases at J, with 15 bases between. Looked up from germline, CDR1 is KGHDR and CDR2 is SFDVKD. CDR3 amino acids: CATSDLDQVGGGANVLTF. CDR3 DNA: TGTGCCACCAGTGATTTAGATCAGGTAGGAGGTGGGGCCAACGTCCTGACTTTC.

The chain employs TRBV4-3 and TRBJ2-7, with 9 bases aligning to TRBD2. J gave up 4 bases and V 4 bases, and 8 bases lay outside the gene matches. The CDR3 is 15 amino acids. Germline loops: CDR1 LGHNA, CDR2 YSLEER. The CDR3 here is CASSPGPAGGYEQYF. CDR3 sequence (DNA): TGCGCCAGCAGCCCGGGACCAGCGGGAGGATACGAGCAGTACTTC.

CDR3 region: CASSQEQGEPYNEQFF. The CDR3, as DNA: TGCGCCAGCAGCCAAGAACAGGGAGAGCCCTACAATGAGCAGTTCTTC. The chain couples TRBV4-1 to TRBJ2-1, with a weak D call TRBD1 (6 bases). The CDR3 runs to 16 residues. Between the trimmed V and J ends, which lost 0 bases and 2 bases, there was a span of 11 bases. The germline CDR1 and CDR2 sequences are MGHRA and YSYEKL.

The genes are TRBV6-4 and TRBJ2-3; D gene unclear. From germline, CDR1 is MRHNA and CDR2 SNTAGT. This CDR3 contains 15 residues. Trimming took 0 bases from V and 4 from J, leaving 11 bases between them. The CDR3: CASSDSPYSPDTQYF. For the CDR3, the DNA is TGTGCCAGCAGTGACTCGCCCTACAGTCCAGATACGCAGTATTTT.

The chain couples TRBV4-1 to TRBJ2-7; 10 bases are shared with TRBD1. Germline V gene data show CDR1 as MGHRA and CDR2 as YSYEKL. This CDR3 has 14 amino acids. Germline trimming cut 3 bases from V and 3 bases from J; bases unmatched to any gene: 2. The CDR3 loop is CASSHGDRGYEQYF. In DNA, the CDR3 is TGCGCCAGCAGCCACGGGGACAGGGGCTACGAGCAGTACTTC.